The 5 T cell receptor beta chains presented below share a single source sample, sequenced in a study of blood T cell repertoires in COVID-19 (dated by TCRdb to 2020 to 2021). Library preparation used the immunoSEQ multiplex PCR assay. The immuneACCESS repertoire file appears here via TCRdb, limited to in-frame rearrangements. These files lack a portion of the clones; in checked studies, under half of the deficit traces to unresolved V genes, and the cause of the others is not known. The sample table shows about 110,000 clones, and just under 90% are seen once. In total, the top ten clones hold around 1.1% of the sample. Source material: peripheral blood. Receptors originate from a human donor in a cohort sampled during active COVID-19.

This clone was observed a single time. The chain employs TRBV5-4 and TRBJ2-7; TRBD2 aligns across 7 bases. The germline V gene encodes CDR1 SGHNT and CDR2 YYREEE (reference sequence). The CDR3 contains 14 residues. The V and J ends lost 4 bases and 7 bases, in that order; junction bases with no gene match: 11. CDR3 sequence (DNA): TGTGCCAGCAGCACGGCCTCGGGGGAGGGGGAGCAGTACTTC. It translates to CASSTASGEGEQYF.

V usage is TRBV12-5 and J usage is TRBJ1-5; D not certain. CDR3 size: 20 residues. Per the germline V gene, CDR1 is LGHNT and CDR2 is FRNRAP. V lost 1 base and J 4 bases, leaving 26 bases between the germline ends. Here the CDR3 reads CASGLALEASRLGFNQPQHF. The CDR3 coding sequence is TGTGCTAGTGGTTTGGCACTAGAGGCGTCCAGGTTGGGGTTTAATCAGCCCCAGCATTTT. Full variable domain (missing parts from reference TRBV12-5 and TRBJ1-5): DARVTQTPRHKVTEMGQEVTMRCQPILGHNTVFWYRQTMMQGLELLAYFRNRAPLDDSGMPKDRFSAEMPDATLATLKIQPSEPRDSAVYFCASGLALEASRLGFNQPQHFGDGTRLSIL.

V is TRBV11-1 and J is TRBJ1-1; tentative D call: TRBD1 (6 bases). The CDR3 sequence is 14 residues long. The V gene's germline CDR1 is SGHAT and CDR2 FQDESV (reference sequence). With 11 bases removed from V and 2 bases from J, the gap between germline ends came to 18 bases. CDR3 DNA: TGTGCCGGCGGGGGCTCTGCGGTAAACACTGAAGCTTTCTTT. Its protein is CAGGGSAVNTEAFF.

J is TRBJ1-5 and V is TRBV5-1, with unresolved D. The CDR3 covers 13 residues. Trimming pared 4 bases from V and 4 bases from J, leaving 9 bases between. Germline CDR1 reads SGHRS; CDR2 reads YFSETQ. The CDR3 DNA reads as TGCGCCAGCAGCCTGGACTCAAATCAGCCCCAGCATTTT. Translating it yields CASSLDSNQPQHF.

This clone was seen a single time. The J gene is TRBJ2-4, the V gene TRBV4-1; 9 bases are a match to TRBD2. Germline CDR1 is MGHRA and CDR2 is YSYEKL. The CDR3 has 14 amino acids. Trimming removed 10 bases from V and 8 bases from J; junction bases left unmatched: 12. CDR3 region: CATSNSGGLDIQYF. The CDR3 coding sequence is TGCGCCACTTCAAATAGCGGGGGTTTGGACATTCAGTACTTC.